Included here is one T cell receptor beta chain sequence, with context. The CDR3 has 16 residues. CDR1 is SGHTA, CDR2 FQGNSA, per germline. Germline trimming cut 5 bases from V and 4 bases from J; bases unmatched to any gene: 12. These data come from a study of OX40 agonist ivuxolimab in advanced cancers. On the study more broadly: Each patient was given ivuxolimab into a vein every 2 weeks, at 0.01 to 10 mg/kg. Two patients with cutaneous melanoma and one with hepatocellular carcinoma, three in total, showed partial responses.

TCRdb keeps only in-frame clones here, not all; method: immunoSEQ multiplex PCR. Of approximately 18,000 clones detected, 86% appear once; the ten largest clones hold 16%. The sequenced sample was CD4+ or CD8+ T cells sorted from blood, obtained in a trial of the OX40 agonist ivuxolimab. The V and J genes are TRBV7-2 and TRBJ2-7, with 9 bases identical to TRBD1. This receptor was obtained from an adult with an advanced solid tumor such as melanoma, head and neck, liver or kidney cancer. Here the CDR3 reads CASSPGRDRVRYEQYF. As DNA, the CDR3 is TGTGCCAGCAGCCCAGGTCGGGACAGGGTGAGATACGAGCAGTACTTC.